The 22 T cell receptor beta chains in this list originate from one sample, sequenced in a study of shared clonotypes between healthy human individuals. Repertoires were generated with immunoSEQ multiplex PCR, while TCRdb's copy carries only in-frame clones and drops some. The profile shows 2 million to 2.5 million clones, approximately 96% of them singletons. The sequencing input was naive CD4+ T cells sorted from blood. Subset here: CD45RA+ positively selected. All receptors derive from a man aged 18-30 years in good health.

In its sample, this clone was seen a few times. This chain links TRBV19 with TRBJ1-6; a possible D gene is TRBD1 (5 bases). The CDR3 extends over 16 amino acids. Trimming cost V 1 base and J 7 bases, with 14 bases left between them. Germline CDR1 LNHDA, CDR2 SQIVND (reference sequence). This chain's CDR3 is CASSIGGVEMNSPLHF. In DNA form, the CDR3 reads TGTGCCAGTAGTATAGGAGGGGTGGAGATGAATTCACCCCTCCACTTT. Full variable domain (remainder filled in from reference TRBV19 and TRBJ1-6): DGGITQSPKYLFRKEGQNVTLSCEQNLNHDAMYWYRQDPGQGLRLIYYSQIVNDFQKGDIAEGYSVSREKKESFPLTVTSAQKNPTAFYLCASSIGGVEMNSPLHFGNGTRLTVT.

The gene calls are TRBV9 and TRBJ2-7; 9 positions match TRBD2. This CDR3 spans 15 amino acids. Trimming took 3 bases from V and 6 from J; bases not matched to a gene: 10. The germline V gene has CDR1 SGDLS and CDR2 YYNGEE. The CDR3 is CASSAEPAGGVEQYF. Here the CDR3 DNA reads TGTGCCAGCAGCGCCGAACCAGCGGGAGGAGTCGAGCAGTACTTC.

V is TRBV28 and J is TRBJ2-6; 8 nucleotides match TRBD1. The CDR3 runs to 16 residues. Unmatched junction bases numbered 6, after V lost 4 bases and J lost 4 bases. The germline gives CDR1 MDHEN, CDR2 SYDVKM. CDR3 protein: CASSSTGEGGANVLTF. DNA of the CDR3: TGTGCCAGCAGTTCGACAGGGGAAGGAGGGGCCAACGTCCTGACTTTC.

This chain connects TRBV5-1 to TRBJ2-7; 7 bases map to TRBD1. V dropped 0 bases and J dropped 5; count of bases not matched to a gene: 11. The CDR3 contains 16 residues. In germline, CDR1 is SGHRS, CDR2 YFSETQ. The CDR3 sequence is CASSLGLGRGLNEQYF. Here the CDR3 DNA reads TGCGCCAGCAGCTTGGGGCTGGGCAGGGGGTTGAACGAGCAGTACTTC.

The rearrangement uses TRBV18 and TRBJ2-5; D not resolved. The V and J ends lost 6 bases and 1 base respectively, with 12 bases between them. CDR1 and CDR2 (germline): KGHSH, LQKENI. The CDR3 sequence is 14 residues long. The CDR3 region has the DNA TGTGCCAGCTCGCGCTACGAAGTCCAAGAGACCCAGTACTTC. Protein product: CASSRYEVQETQYF.

The chain employs TRBV11-2 and TRBJ2-6, with TRBD1 matching over 10 bases. CDR1 is SGHAT and CDR2 is FQNNGV in the germline V gene. V shed 2 bases, J shed 3 bases, and the junction held 4 bases outside the gene matches. The CDR3 extends over 17 amino acids. The CDR3 loop reads CASSLRQGASGANVLTF. CDR3 coding DNA: TGTGCCAGCAGCTTACGACAGGGGGCGAGTGGGGCCAACGTCCTGACTTTC. The variable domain in full, completed from reference TRBV11-2 and TRBJ2-6, reads EAGVAQSPRYKIIEKRQSVAFWCNPISGHATLYWYQQILGQGPKLLIQFQNNGVVDDSQLPKDRFSAERLKGVDSTLKIQPAKLEDSAVYLCASSLRQGASGANVLTFGAGSRLTVL.

The genes are TRBV28 and TRBJ1-2; TRBD1 agrees at 7 bases. Germline V gives CDR1 MDHEN, CDR2 SYDVKM. The junction had 4 bases not matched to a gene; V was cut back by 5 bases and J by 4 bases. This CDR3 is built from 13 residues. The CDR3 loop is CASSPGQTYGYTF. The CDR3 region has the DNA TGTGCCAGCAGTCCGGGACAGACCTATGGCTACACCTTC.

This clone was detected only once. V gene TRBV10-3 combines with J gene TRBJ2-3; no firm D call. The V end lost 2 bases, the J end lost 5 bases, and 14 bases lay between the germline ends. Germline V gene sequence: CDR1 ENHRY, CDR2 SYGVKD. The CDR3 runs to 15 residues. The CDR3 loop is CAISEGPKHGDTQYF. The CDR3 nucleotides are TGTGCCATCAGTGAGGGTCCGAAGCACGGAGATACGCAGTATTTT.

The V and J genes are TRBV7-2 and TRBJ2-7, with TRBD2 matching 8 bases. Germline trimming cut 1 base from V and 6 bases from J; bases unmatched to any gene: 8. The CDR3 totals 15 residues. Germline V gives CDR1 SGHTA, CDR2 FQGNSA. The CDR3 region is CASSLGGGRPGEQYF. CDR3 DNA: TGTGCCAGCAGCTTAGGCGGGGGGCGGCCTGGCGAGCAGTACTTC.

The V call is TRBV7-2, the J call TRBJ2-7, with a weak D call TRBD1 (6 bases). The germline V gene encodes CDR1 SGHTA and CDR2 FQGNSA. V was cut by 5 bases and J by 13 bases, with 24 bases left in between. The CDR3 is 14 residues long. DNA of the CDR3: TGTGCCAGCAGCCCAGGGACAATATCGTCGGGCATTTACTTC. Residues: CASSPGTISSGIYF.

The rearrangement links TRBV6-1 to TRBJ2-7; D remains unclear. V shed 8 bases and J shed 2 bases, with 19 bases lying between them. The V gene's germline CDR1 is MNHNS and CDR2 SASEGT. The CDR3 runs 15 residues. The CDR3 region is CASLITGTLPYEQYF. The CDR3 region has the DNA TGTGCCAGCCTTATAACCGGTACACTCCCCTACGAGCAGTACTTC.

The CDR3 DNA follows: TGTGCCAGCAGCTTGGACAGGGGCTCTCAAGAGACCCAGTACTTC. Protein product: CASSLDRGSQETQYF. The genes are TRBV5-6 and TRBJ2-5; 7 bases are a match to TRBD1. CDR3 length equals 15 residues. Germline CDR1 and CDR2: SGHDT and YYEEEE. With V trimmed by 0 bases and J by 2 bases, 4 bases remained unmatched.

This sequence joins TRBV10-3 and TRBJ2-3; unclear D gene. Germline V gene lookup returns CDR1 ENHRY and CDR2 SYGVKD. The CDR3 is 15 residues long. V shed 6 bases and J shed 0 bases, with 13 bases lying between them. The CDR3 region has the DNA TGTGCCATCAGGACCTTCGGAAGCAGCACAGATACGCAGTATTTT. The encoded protein is CAIRTFGSSTDTQYF.

The V gene is TRBV30, the J gene TRBJ1-5; D gene unclear. Germline CDR1 GTSNPN, CDR2 SVGIG (reference sequence). The CDR3 sequence is 13 residues long. Trimming cost V 0 bases and J 5 bases, with 8 bases left between them. The CDR3 spells CAWSVMSDQPQHF. The CDR3 region has the DNA TGTGCCTGGAGTGTAATGTCGGATCAGCCCCAGCATTTT.

This chain connects TRBV4-3 to TRBJ2-2; D is uncertain. The CDR3 loop spans 15 amino acids. Germline CDR1 LGHNA, CDR2 YSLEER. The V gene lost 0 bases and the J gene lost 5 bases, with 10 bases spanning the gap. CDR3: CASSQERRITGELFF. CDR3 coding DNA: TGCGCCAGCAGCCAAGAACGGAGAATTACCGGGGAGCTGTTTTTT.

The CDR3 DNA follows: TGCGCCAGCAGCCCGAGGACGGAGGGTGGCTACACCTTC. Protein product: CASSPRTEGGYTF. The chain joins TRBV5-1 to TRBJ1-2; D call uncertain. The V and J ends lost 4 bases and 7 bases respectively, with 14 bases between them. The CDR3 length is 13 residues. Germline loops: CDR1 SGHRS, CDR2 YFSETQ. Full variable domain (outside the CDR3, taken from reference TRBV5-1 and TRBJ1-2): KAGVTQTPRYLIKTRGQQVTLSCSPISGHRSVSWYQQTPGQGLQFLFEYFSETQRNKGNFPGRFSGRQFSNSRSEMNVSTLELGDSALYLCASSPRTEGGYTFGSGTRLTVV.

The chain is built from TRBV10-3 and TRBJ1-4; the D is unclear. Germline CDR1 is ENHRY and CDR2 is SYGVKD. This CDR3 has 14 amino acids. Trimming took off 2 bases at V and 0 bases at J, with 4 bases between the two ends. The CDR3: CAISETTTNEKLFF. The CDR3, as DNA: TGTGCCATCAGTGAGACTACAACTAATGAAAAACTGTTTTTT.

This chain connects TRBV2 to TRBJ1-1; D remains unclear. Trimming took 7 bases from V and 0 from J, leaving 12 bases between them. CDR3 length: 14 residues. The germline gives CDR1 SNHLY, CDR2 FYNNEI. This CDR3 is CASTGRPMNTEAFF. DNA of the CDR3: TGTGCCAGCACCGGGAGACCTATGAACACTGAAGCTTTCTTT. The full variable domain, rest sourced from reference TRBV2 and TRBJ1-1, is EPEVTQTPSHQVTQMGQEVILRCVPISNHLYFYWYRQILGQKVEFLVSFYNNEISEKSEIFDDQFSVERPDGSNFTLKIRSTKLEDSAMYFCASTGRPMNTEAFFGQGTRLTVV.

The chain couples TRBV7-9 to TRBJ1-4, with D maybe TRBD1 (5 bases). The CDR3 loop spans 16 amino acids. Trimming stripped 5 bases from V and 0 bases from J, with 13 bases between. The germline CDR1 and CDR2 sequences are SEHNR and FQNEAQ (reference sequence). The CDR3 nucleotides read TGTGCCAGCAGCCTTGGCCTGGGGGCAACTAATGAAAAACTGTTTTTT. Translating gives CASSLGLGATNEKLFF.

This clone has only one observation. V and J are TRBV19 and TRBJ1-2; D possibly corresponds to TRBD1 (5 bases). CDR3 length equals 14 residues. Germline V gene sequence: CDR1 LNHDA, CDR2 SQIVND (reference sequence). Trimming left V 3 bases short and J 4 bases short, with 12 bases between. CDR3 in DNA: TGTGCCAGTAGTATGACAGAGATTACCTATGGCTACACCTTC. This gives the protein CASSMTEITYGYTF.

The chain is built from TRBV2 and TRBJ2-1; 9 positions agree with TRBD2. CDR3 size: 15 residues. Looked up from germline, CDR1 is SNHLY and CDR2 is FYNNEI. The V segment lost 6 bases and the J segment 9 bases; nucleotides outside the gene matches: 12. For the CDR3, the DNA is TGTGCCAGCAGGCCCTCGGGAGCGGGGGGCAGTGAGCAGTTCTTC. It yields the protein CASRPSGAGGSEQFF. The full variable domain, rest sourced from reference TRBV2 and TRBJ2-1, is EPEVTQTPSHQVTQMGQEVILRCVPISNHLYFYWYRQILGQKVEFLVSFYNNEISEKSEIFDDQFSVERPDGSNFTLKIRSTKLEDSAMYFCASRPSGAGGSEQFFGPGTRLTVL.

V is TRBV5-6 and J is TRBJ1-1, with a weak D call TRBD1 (5 bases). The CDR3 contains 14 residues. The germline gives CDR1 SGHDT, CDR2 YYEEEE. Trimming pared 5 bases from V and 1 base from J, leaving 12 bases between. The CDR3 region is CASSNYDRNTEAFF. DNA for the CDR3: TGTGCCAGCAGTAATTATGACAGGAACACTGAAGCTTTCTTT.